This entry is about one T cell receptor beta chain. Its antigen is not yet known. No qualities accompany the bases; no much larger clone lies one base away. These data are taken from a study of CD8+CD57+ T cells in acquired aplastic anemia (dated by TCRdb to the late 2010s). Concerning the study at large: DNA extracted from sorted CD4+ and CD8+ cells had a mean of about 3 ug, with a range of roughly 0.18 to 27.4 ug. Points the paper makes about the study in general: Twenty-nine CD8+ CDR3 sequences were found in both patients and controls but appeared to be highly expressed in patients and within the immunodominant clones of the patients. Patients and healthy controls showed no significant difference in CD8+ Simpson's diversity (P=0.060).

Genomic DNA served as template for TCR beta VDJ combination and CDR3 sequence profiling. TCR repertoire sequencing was run on an Illumina HiSeq 2000. The original methods were these. TRBV/TRBJ rearrangement plots, CDR3 size and DJ length profiles, and Simpson's diversity index were used to assess repertoires. The most abundant DNA sequence in the deep sequencing data was defined as the immunodominant clone. CDR3 amino acid sequences were checked for sharing between subjects and were compared against published repertoires and the VDJdb database. In TCRdb, the public reads were trimmed at Q25 with fastp and aligned with MiXCR, with productive beta chains retained. Entries are consolidated by CDR3 protein sequence, retaining the most common genes and DNA. The V and J calls were determined by TCRdb, not by the authors. This sample lists 200,000 or so distinct CDR3 sequences; over 60% were detected once. Of the sample, 40% to 55% is held by the ten largest clones.

The germline V gene sets CDR1 to SGHVS and CDR2 to FQNEAQ. From cysteine to phenylalanine, the CDR3 is 17 amino acids long. CDR3 DNA only is kept here, 51 bases in frame from base 1. V is shortened by 5 bases, J by 2 bases, and the region joining them spans 21 bases. The study deep-sequenced TCR repertoires of sorted CD4+ and CD8+ blood T cells from severe aplastic anemia patients and healthy subjects. Ficoll-Paque density gradient centrifugation was used to isolate peripheral blood mononuclear cells. Before DNA was extracted, CD4+ and CD8+ T cells were sorted using either FACS or magnetic beads. Sample: sorted CD4+, CD8+, or CD8+CD57+ T cells (not recorded which) from PBMCs. Rearrangement joined TRBV7-8 to TRBJ1-1; a confident D gene designation cannot be given. This TCR came from a human donor with severe aplastic anemia or a healthy control (not recorded which). The CDR3 protein: CASSNEANVGKNTEAFF. The nucleotide sequence reads TGTGCCAGCAGCAATGAGGCCAACGTGGGGAAAAACACTGAAGCTTTCTTT. Reference TRBV7-8 and TRBJ1-1 genes cover what lies past the CDR3, so the full variable domain is GAGVSQSPRYKVAKRGQDVALRCDPISGHVSLFWYQQALGQGPEFLTYFQNEAQLDKSGLPSDRFFAERPEGSVSTLKIQRTQQEDSAVYLCASSNEANVGKNTEAFFGQGTRLTVV.